This T cell receptor (beta chain) was found in a study of cytomegalovirus exposure and HLA in healthy donors (dated by TCRdb to 2016 to 2017). Some background on the complete study: According to an earlier analysis of a few hundred of the donors, roughly 180 million T cells yielded roughly 110 million unique TCR beta sequences and 250 to 350 Gb of sequence data. Approximately 300 gigabases of sequencing data and approximately 84 million unique TCR sequences were included in an early release covering under 650 HLA-typed donors. The genetic ancestry cluster associated with self-reported Caucasian donors included about 81% of the roughly 400 genotyped donors. The study aimed to test whether signatures of past pathogen exposure could be identified by cataloging public T cell receptors. The T cell repertoires of 550 to 850 subjects were profiled by immunosequencing and related to cytomegalovirus serostatus. Along with the 666-subject first cohort, a separate validation cohort of over a hundred different subjects was used. To predict cytomegalovirus infection status, the study combined high-throughput TCR immunosequencing, statistical association of individual TCRs with disease status, and machine learning. A later analysis re-examined previously published TCR beta repertoires from hundreds of donors and added high-resolution HLA genotyping to investigate patterns of TCR occurrence. In the later analysis, no new phenotypic data were used to find candidate immune exposures; instead, reliance was placed on TCR beta sequences and their occurrence across donors. To decide whether each TCR beta V gene segment behaved as functional or pseudogenic, an earlier analysis of 587 of the donors relied on high-throughput TCR beta sequencing. Alongside the repertoire data, information on donor age, sex, ethnicity and CMV serostatus was compiled. A later genetic analysis took genome-wide SNP genotypes for about 65% of the 666 donors and used that subset as a discovery cohort. All discovery cohort repertoires had been generated on a single sequencing platform. HLA typing covered class I and class II loci at four-digit resolution. The number of typed donors differed by locus: about 620-630 for A, B, C, DRB1 and DQB1; approximately 520 for DQA1; approximately 600 for DPA1; and some 450 for DPB1. Because of strong linkage in the cohort, roughly five DR-DQ haplotypes were treated as single units for association and clustering. Among some 400 genotyped donors of the cohort, an average of around 220,000 unique TCR beta nucleotide sequences was sequenced per donor, of which approximately 18% were non-productive. Overall results and qualifications from the work: V-gene and J-gene trimming of TCR beta chains was associated with a missense DCLRE1C variant in a later genetic analysis, and the association was replicated in an independent cohort. Immune exposure information for the cohort was limited to CMV serostatus. According to a later analysis, TCR association rates differed among HLA loci, with DRB1 alleles showing the most associated TCRs and HLA-C alleles showing the fewest. Because counts were too low, about 18 rarely observed V segments, including chromosome 9 orphons, were excluded from the earlier analysis of under 650 of the donors. Assigning TCR associations to individual alleles was difficult when HLA alleles, especially DR and DQ, strongly co-occurred. A later analysis associated about 17,000 TCR beta sequences with specific HLA alleles at a false discovery rate of 0.05. Three of the identified cytomegalovirus-associated TCR beta chains were confirmed in vitro to be specific for cytomegalovirus antigens. Only TCR beta chains were sequenced in this cohort, and the absence of alpha or paired-chain data limited detectable features. A further reported finding was that TCR beta sequences accurately predicted the HLA-A and HLA-B alleles for most subjects in the first cohort. A group of highly shared sequence variants was considered likely to be a technical artifact of the sequencing pipeline. Cytomegalovirus status was reported to be diagnosed by the classifier with high specificity and sensitivity in both the original and validation cohorts. Correlated functional status among segregating V segments might be attributable to linkage disequilibrium, but an unknown experimental factor could not be ruled out. According to the authors, the approach could potentially be generalized to other disease states and immunological phenotypes. While some public TCRs were present in many individuals, most TCR sequences turned up only very rarely across donors. In a later analysis, most CMV-associated TCR beta chains were found to appear HLA-restricted, with HLA associations seemingly driven largely by CMV exposure. Several of the top co-occurrence clusters appeared to be linked to parvovirus B19, influenza, CMV and Epstein-Barr virus, according to a later analysis. Sequencing depth was assumed to be roughly uniform across donors in the presence/absence analyses, though that assumption may not hold. A later analysis found that HLA-associated TCR beta chains were more clonally expanded and had lower generation probabilities than equally common non-associated chains. Because HLA typing was missing for some donors at each locus, association tests included only the typed subset. In an earlier analysis of 500 to 650 of the donors, most TCR beta V segments appeared in productive rearrangements about 90% or about 30% of the time, broadly matching IMGT annotations. Compared with the roughly 700-donor mean, donors in an Asian-associated ancestry cluster had fewer N-insertions in productive TCRs, according to a later genetic analysis. The study listed 150 to 200 TCR beta chains as associated with cytomegalovirus.

The cohort consisted of some 670 healthy bone marrow donors. At the time of sampling, every cohort member was nominally healthy, though immune exposures that went unrecorded were likely present. The donor tested CMV seropositive and was one of the 289 seropositive cohort members. A peripheral blood sample was collected from each donor, and TCR beta sequencing was performed on peripheral blood mononuclear cells. The Qiagen DNeasy Blood Extraction Kit was used to extract genomic DNA from the blood cell samples. The receptor library was made with the immunoSEQ multiplex PCR assay. A mixture of 60 forward primers for TCR Vbeta segments and 13 reverse primers for TCR Jbeta segments was used in the multiplex PCR. The CDR3 region of rearranged TCR beta genes was amplified from genomic DNA by a multiplex PCR assay. Amplified TCR beta libraries were sequenced as 87-base-pair reads on the Illumina HiSeq System. Per the authors' processing: In a later analysis, around 80 million unique TCR beta chains were counted across the 690 or so repertoires, and approximately 11 million of these chains were shared by at least two donors. Raw reads were error-corrected and collapsed into unique sequences by a nearest-neighbor algorithm in which closely related sequences were merged to remove PCR and sequencing errors. Alignment of CDR3 sequences to IMGT reference sequences was used to assign V, D and J gene segments. For a sequence to be retained, a match of at least six nucleotides was required to both a V gene segment and a J gene segment. A rearrangement counted as productive if the CDR3 had no stop codons and remained in frame with V and J, and every other rearrangement counted as non-productive. Following IMGT convention, CDR3 was defined as the stretch from the second conserved V-encoded cysteine to the conserved J-encoded phenylalanine. In an earlier analysis of 587 of the donors, sequences lacking an unambiguous match to a single V gene segment were excluded. In an earlier analysis of 500 to 750 of the donors, V segments were called functional above 56.7% productive rearrangements and were called segregating when the between-donor standard deviation exceeded 5%. To diagnose cytomegalovirus status from the catalog of TCR beta chain sequences, a statistical classification framework was built. V and J gene assignment, in a later analysis, came from comparing TCR nucleotide sequences with IMGT/GENE-DB human TR gene sequences. Using the TCRdist pipeline, a later analysis assigned CDR3 sequences along with most-parsimonious VDJ recombination scenarios. A later analysis defined each TCR beta chain by its CDR3 amino acid sequence plus V-gene family, and excluded reads lacking a unique V-gene family. A later analysis removed 550 to 700 highly shared, low-generation-probability nucleotide sequences to deal with suspected cross-contamination and a sequencing artifact. A later analysis calculated a clonal expansion index for each public chain from normalized within-repertoire ranks of inferred template counts. A later analysis computed generation probabilities with a VDJ recombination model fitted to out-of-frame rearrangements, and checked the results against IGoR. A later analysis scored TCR-TCR, TCR-HLA and TCR-CMV co-occurrence with hypergeometric tests, applying a repertoire-size bias correction to TCR pairs. In a later analysis, false discovery rates were estimated by permuting HLA or CMV assignments 20 times. A later analysis grouped co-occurring TCRs with DBSCAN, adding TCRdist sequence similarity when clustering within HLA-allele-positive subsets. Repertoires with fewer than 30,000 or more than 120,000 public chains, plus five repertoires with anomalous nucleotide sharing, were excluded from co-occurrence clustering. TCRdb limited this immuneACCESS table to in-frame rearrangements with V and J called. A share of clones is missing; checked studies link under half to unresolved V genes, and the rest is unexplained. V, J and clone size are taken as reported in that table, and D and trimming were inferred from the DNA itself. This sample has approximately 160,000 clones in its table, and roughly 80% of those were observed once. The top ten hold approximately 6.8% of the sample.

On this clone itself: It has no known antigen specificity. No quality values exist for individual bases; no much larger clone is one base distant.

The material sequenced was PBMCs. This TCR was recovered from a man younger than 40 in good health and CMV-seropositive.

The bases read TGTGCCAGCAGCTTAAGACTAGCGGGGGACACCTACGAGCAGTACTTC. The encoded protein is CASSLRLAGDTYEQYF. The rearrangement joined TRBV11-3 to TRBJ2-7, and 12 junction bases match TRBD2. V is pruned by 2 bases and J by 2 bases, leaving 4 bases of the junction without a gene match. Based on the germline V gene, the CDR1 and CDR2 sequences are SGHNT and YENEEA. The CDR3 holds 16 amino acids from the cysteine to the phenylalanine. Of all the DNA, just the CDR3 is kept, 48 bases in frame from base 1.